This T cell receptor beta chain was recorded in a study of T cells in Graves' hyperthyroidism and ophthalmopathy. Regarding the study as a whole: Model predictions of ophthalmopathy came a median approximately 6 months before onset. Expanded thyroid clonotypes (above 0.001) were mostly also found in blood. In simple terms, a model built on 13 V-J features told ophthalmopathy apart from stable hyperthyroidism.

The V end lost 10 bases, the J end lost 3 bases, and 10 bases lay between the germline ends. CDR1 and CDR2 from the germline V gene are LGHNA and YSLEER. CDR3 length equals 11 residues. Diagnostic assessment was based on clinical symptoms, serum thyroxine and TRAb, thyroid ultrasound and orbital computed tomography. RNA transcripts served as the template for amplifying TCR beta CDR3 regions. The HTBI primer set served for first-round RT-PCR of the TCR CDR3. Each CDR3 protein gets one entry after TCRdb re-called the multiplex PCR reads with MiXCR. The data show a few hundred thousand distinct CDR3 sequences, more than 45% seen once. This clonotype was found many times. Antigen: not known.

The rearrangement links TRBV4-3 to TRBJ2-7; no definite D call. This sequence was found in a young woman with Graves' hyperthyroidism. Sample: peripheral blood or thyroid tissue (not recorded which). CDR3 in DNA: TGCGCCAAGCGAACCCGCTACGAGCAGTACTTC. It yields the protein CAKRTRYEQYF.